The clone carrying this T cell receptor beta chain was detected ten times or more. The data stem from a study of T cells of healthy individuals. Germline loops: CDR1 SGHTA, CDR2 FQGNSA. Trimming cost V 5 bases and J 9 bases; bases outside gene matches: 4. The CDR3 totals 12 residues. TCRdb analysed the 5' RACE reads with MiXCR anew, one entry per CDR3 protein. The repertoire includes roughly 76,000 distinct CDR3 sequences, 5% of them detected once, and about 7.5% sits in the top ten. This TCR was recovered from a female donor in good health. This chain connects TRBV7-2 to TRBJ2-1; 7 positions match TRBD2. The DNA for the CDR3 is TGTGCCAGCAGCCCTATAGCGGGTGAGCAGTTCTTC. Translating gives CASSPIAGEQFF.